This T cell receptor beta chain was profiled in a study of blood T cells in healthy people across ages. Study in general: Using template switching, researchers captured about one barcoded beta molecule for each two T cells. General observations from the study: Calculation of diversity from one million T cells yielded estimates considered to be underestimates.

Together with a sample-barcoded 5' primer, a J-beta primer mix was included in a second PCR lasting roughly 6 to 12 cycles. Tags on each cDNA molecule came from a template-switch adaptor with 12 random nucleotides. From the 5' RACE reads, TCRdb called clonotypes with MiXCR, one entry per CDR3 protein. The sample lists over 500,000 distinct CDR3 sequences, about 50% seen once, with approximately 13% in the top ten. For this clonotype: Its antigen is not known.

Russia was home to the donors, healthy Caucasian individuals aged about 6 to 90. The sequenced material came from blood. The origin of this receptor is a woman of 80 years or more in good health.

The CDR3 coding sequence is TGTGCCAGCAGCCAAATGGGGGAGGATACGCAGTATTTT. Translated, it gives CASSQMGEDTQYF. The chain combines TRBV3-1 with TRBJ2-3; the D gene could be TRBD1 or TRBD2 (5 bases each). V shed 2 bases and J shed 6 bases, with 9 bases lying between them. Germline values: CDR1 LGHDT, CDR2 YNNKEL (reference sequence). CDR3 length equals 13 residues.